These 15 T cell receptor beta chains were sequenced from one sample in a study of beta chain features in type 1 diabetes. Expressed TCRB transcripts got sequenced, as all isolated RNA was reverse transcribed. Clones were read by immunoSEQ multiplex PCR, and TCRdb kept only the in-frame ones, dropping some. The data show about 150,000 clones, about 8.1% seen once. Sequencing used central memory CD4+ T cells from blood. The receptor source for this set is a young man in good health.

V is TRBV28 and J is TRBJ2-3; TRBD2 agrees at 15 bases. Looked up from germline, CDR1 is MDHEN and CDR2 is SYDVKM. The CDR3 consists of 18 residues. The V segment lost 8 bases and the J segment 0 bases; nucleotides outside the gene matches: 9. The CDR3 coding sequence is TGTGCCAGCGTCAGGGGACTAGCGGGGGGTTTTAGCACAGATACGCAGTATTTT. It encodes CASVRGLAGGFSTDTQYF.

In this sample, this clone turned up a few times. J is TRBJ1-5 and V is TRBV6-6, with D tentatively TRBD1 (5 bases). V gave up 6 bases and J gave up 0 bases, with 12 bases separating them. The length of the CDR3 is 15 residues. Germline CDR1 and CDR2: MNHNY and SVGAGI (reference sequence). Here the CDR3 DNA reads TGTGCCAGCAGCCTAGGACACATTAGCAATCAGCCCCAGCATTTT. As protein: CASSLGHISNQPQHF.

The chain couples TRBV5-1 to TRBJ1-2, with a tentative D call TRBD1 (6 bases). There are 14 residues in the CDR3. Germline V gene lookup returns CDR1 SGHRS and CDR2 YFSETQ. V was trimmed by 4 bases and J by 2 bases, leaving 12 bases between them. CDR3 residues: CASSTVTGNYGYTF. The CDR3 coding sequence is TGCGCCAGCAGCACCGTGACAGGCAACTATGGCTACACCTTC. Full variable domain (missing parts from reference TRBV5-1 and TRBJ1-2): KAGVTQTPRYLIKTRGQQVTLSCSPISGHRSVSWYQQTPGQGLQFLFEYFSETQRNKGNFPGRFSGRQFSNSRSEMNVSTLELGDSALYLCASSTVTGNYGYTFGSGTRLTVV.

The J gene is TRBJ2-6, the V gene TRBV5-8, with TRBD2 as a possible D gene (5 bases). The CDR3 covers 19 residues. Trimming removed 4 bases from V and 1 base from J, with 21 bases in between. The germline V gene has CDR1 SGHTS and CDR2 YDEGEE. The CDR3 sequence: CASSLLFPVAKSGANVLTF. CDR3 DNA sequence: TGTGCCAGCAGCCTCCTTTTTCCAGTAGCGAAATCTGGGGCCAACGTCCTGACTTTC. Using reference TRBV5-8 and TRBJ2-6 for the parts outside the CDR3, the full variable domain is EAGVTQSPTHLIKTRGQQATLRCSPISGHTSVYWYQQALGLGLQFLLWYDEGEERNRGNFPPRFSGRQFPNYSSELNVNALELEDSALYLCASSLLFPVAKSGANVLTFGAGSRLTVL.

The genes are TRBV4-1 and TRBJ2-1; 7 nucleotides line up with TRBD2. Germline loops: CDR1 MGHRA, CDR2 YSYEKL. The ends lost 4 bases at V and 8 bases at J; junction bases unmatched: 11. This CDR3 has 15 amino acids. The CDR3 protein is CASSLSGTRGDEQFF. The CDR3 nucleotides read TGCGCCAGCAGCCTAAGCGGGACCCGGGGGGATGAGCAGTTCTTC.

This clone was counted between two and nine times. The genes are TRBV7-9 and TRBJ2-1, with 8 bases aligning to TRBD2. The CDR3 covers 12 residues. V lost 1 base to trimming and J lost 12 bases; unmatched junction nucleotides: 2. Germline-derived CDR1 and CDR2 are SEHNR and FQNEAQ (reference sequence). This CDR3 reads CASSLGLAGQFF. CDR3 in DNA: TGTGCCAGCAGCTTAGGGCTAGCGGGGCAGTTCTTC.

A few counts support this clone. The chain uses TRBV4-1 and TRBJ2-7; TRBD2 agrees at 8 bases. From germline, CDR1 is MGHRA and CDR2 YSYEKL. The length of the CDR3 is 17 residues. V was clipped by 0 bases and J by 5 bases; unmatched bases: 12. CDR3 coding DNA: TGCGCCAGCAGCCAAGAGGGTGTCCAGCGGGAGTTTAACGAGCAGTACTTC. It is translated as CASSQEGVQREFNEQYF.

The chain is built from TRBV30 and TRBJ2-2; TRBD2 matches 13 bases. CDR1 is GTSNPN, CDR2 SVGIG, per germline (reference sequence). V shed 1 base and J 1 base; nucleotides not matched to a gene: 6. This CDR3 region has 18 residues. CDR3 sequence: CAWSGTSGRERNTGELFF. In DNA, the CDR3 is TGTGCCTGGAGTGGGACTAGCGGGAGAGAAAGGAACACCGGGGAGCTGTTTTTT.

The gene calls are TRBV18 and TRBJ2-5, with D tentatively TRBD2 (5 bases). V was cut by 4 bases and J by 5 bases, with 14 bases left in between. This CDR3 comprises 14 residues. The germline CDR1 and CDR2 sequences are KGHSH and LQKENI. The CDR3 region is CASSLDSREETQYF. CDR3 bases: TGTGCCAGCTCACTGGACTCAAGGGAGGAGACCCAGTACTTC.

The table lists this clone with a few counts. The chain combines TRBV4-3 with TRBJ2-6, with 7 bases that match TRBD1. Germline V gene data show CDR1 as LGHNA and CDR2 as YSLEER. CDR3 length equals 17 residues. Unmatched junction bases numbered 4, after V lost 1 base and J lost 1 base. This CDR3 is CASSQATGVSGANVLTF. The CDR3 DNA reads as TGCGCCAGCAGCCAAGCAACAGGGGTTTCTGGGGCCAACGTCCTGACTTTC.

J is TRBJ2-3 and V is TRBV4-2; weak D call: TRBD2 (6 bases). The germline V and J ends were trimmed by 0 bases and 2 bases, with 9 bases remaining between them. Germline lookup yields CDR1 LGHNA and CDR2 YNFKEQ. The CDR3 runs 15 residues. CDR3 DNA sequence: TGTGCCAGCAGCCAAGATACGGGAGCCACAGATACGCAGTATTTT. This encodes CASSQDTGATDTQYF.

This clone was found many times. The CDR3 sequence: CASRLIETQYF. As DNA, the CDR3 is TGTGCCAGCAGACTAATAGAGACCCAGTACTTC. The rearrangement links TRBV7-2 to TRBJ2-5, with unresolved D. The length of the CDR3 is 11 residues. Germline V gene sequence: CDR1 SGHTA, CDR2 FQGNSA. The germline V and J ends were trimmed by 6 bases and 4 bases, with 6 bases remaining between them.

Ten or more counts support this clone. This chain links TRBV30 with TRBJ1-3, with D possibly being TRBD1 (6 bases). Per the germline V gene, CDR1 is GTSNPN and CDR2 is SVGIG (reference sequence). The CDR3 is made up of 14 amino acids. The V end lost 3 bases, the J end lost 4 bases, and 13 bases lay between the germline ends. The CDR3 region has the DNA TGTGCCTGGAGGTCGGGACAATCAGGAAACACCATATATTTT. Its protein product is CAWRSGQSGNTIYF.

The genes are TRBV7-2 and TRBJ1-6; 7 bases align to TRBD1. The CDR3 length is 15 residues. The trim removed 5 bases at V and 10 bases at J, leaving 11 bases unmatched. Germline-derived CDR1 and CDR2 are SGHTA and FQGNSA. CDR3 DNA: TGTGCCAGCAGCCCACAACAGGGGAAGGGATCACCCCTCCACTTT. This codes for CASSPQQGKGSPLHF.

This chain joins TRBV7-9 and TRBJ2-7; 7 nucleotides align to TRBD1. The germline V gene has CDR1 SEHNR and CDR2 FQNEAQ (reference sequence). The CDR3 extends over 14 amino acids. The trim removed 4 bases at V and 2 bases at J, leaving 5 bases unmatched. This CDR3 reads CASSSDRWTYEQYF. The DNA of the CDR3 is TGTGCCAGCAGCTCGGACAGGTGGACCTACGAGCAGTACTTC. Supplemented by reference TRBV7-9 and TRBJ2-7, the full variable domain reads DTGVSQNPRHKITKRGQNVTFRCDPISEHNRLYWYRQTLGQGPEFLTYFQNEAQLEKSRLLSDRFSAERPKGSFSTLEIQRTEQGDSAMYLCASSSDRWTYEQYFGPGTRLTVT.